A single sample is the source of the 17 T cell receptor beta chains below, sequenced in a study of CD8 T cells in ankylosing spondylitis. TCRdb fed the 5' RACE reads into MiXCR, producing one record per CDR3 protein. In the table there are about 220,000 distinct CDR3 sequences, about 10% of which are singletons. The specimen sequenced was blood, either unsorted or a sorted T cell fraction (not recorded which). The receptors here all came from a male donor with ankylosing spondylitis or in good health (not recorded which).

The sample holds a few counts of this clonotype. The chain carries TRBV24-1 and TRBJ2-1; D call uncertain. The CDR3 has 14 amino acids. Trimming took off 4 bases at V and 9 bases at J, with 15 bases between the two ends. Per germline, CDR1 KGHDR and CDR2 SFDVKD. In DNA, the CDR3 is TGTGCCACCAGTGAGGACGCAGGATGGGGTGAGCAGTTCTTC. Its protein product is CATSEDAGWGEQFF.

This clonotype appeared many times. CDR3: CATSGGEQNYNEQFF. DNA for the CDR3: TGCGCCACCAGTGGGGGAGAACAGAACTACAATGAGCAGTTCTTC. The chain carries TRBV5-1 and TRBJ2-1; the D gene could be TRBD1 or TRBD2 (5 bases each). CDR1 and CDR2 from the germline V gene are SGHRS and YFSETQ. This CDR3 has 15 residues. Deletions cut 9 bases from V and 3 bases from J, with 19 bases between.

This clonotype was seen at least ten times. The chain recombines TRBV5-1 with TRBJ1-4, with 8 bases that match TRBD1. This CDR3 spans 15 amino acids. CDR1 and CDR2 from the germline V gene are SGHRS and YFSETQ. V was clipped by 4 bases and J by 8 bases; unmatched bases: 10. The CDR3 DNA is TGCGCCAGCAGCACCAACAGGGGGAGTGGGGAAAAACTGTTTTTT. Translated, it gives CASSTNRGSGEKLFF.

This clonotype was detected only a few times. The junction departs from germline at one end; a sequencing error may be responsible. The rearrangement joins TRBV7-7 to TRBJ2-3, with D perhaps TRBD2 (5 bases). The CDR3 length is 14 residues. In germline, CDR1 is SSHAT, CDR2 FNYEAQ (reference sequence). In DNA form, the CDR3 reads TGTGCTAGCAGCGGTAGCCTAGACGGGGATACGCAGTATTTT. Protein product: CASSGSLDGDTQYF.

This clonotype was seen ten or more times. V gene TRBV5-1 combines with J gene TRBJ2-3; 7 bases are a match to TRBD1. CDR1 and CDR2 from the germline V gene are SGHRS and YFSETQ. With 5 bases clipped from V and 6 bases from J, the junction kept 12 bases outside the gene matches. This CDR3 contains 15 residues. Written as DNA, the CDR3 is TGCGCCAGCAGAGATAACAGGGGAGATTCGGATACGCAGTATTTT. It yields the protein CASRDNRGDSDTQYF. The full variable domain, rest sourced from reference TRBV5-1 and TRBJ2-3, is KAGVTQTPRYLIKTRGQQVTLSCSPISGHRSVSWYQQTPGQGLQFLFEYFSETQRNKGNFPGRFSGRQFSNSRSEMNVSTLELGDSALYLCASRDNRGDSDTQYFGPGTRLTVL.

CDR3 protein: CASSQDPDSYNEQFF. CDR3 in DNA: TGTGCCAGCAGCCAAGATCCGGATTCCTACAATGAGCAGTTCTTC. This chain connects TRBV4-2 to TRBJ2-1; D unclear. This CDR3 is built from 15 residues. Germline lookup yields CDR1 LGHNA and CDR2 YNFKEQ. Trimming cost V 0 bases and J 1 base, with 7 bases left between them.

In its sample, this clonotype was seen many times. The chain is built from TRBV5-1 and TRBJ1-4; D is perhaps TRBD1 (5 bases). Germline V gives CDR1 SGHRS, CDR2 YFSETQ. With 5 bases removed from V and 5 bases from J, the gap between germline ends came to 19 bases. CDR3 length equals 16 residues. For the CDR3, the DNA is TGCGCCAGCAGGTTCTCGGCCGGGGCAGAAAATGAAAAACTGTTTTTT. This sequence encodes CASRFSAGAENEKLFF.

This clonotype was seen repeatedly, ten times or more. The chain carries TRBV6-1 and TRBJ1-2; unclear D gene. V was pared by 1 base and J by 4 bases, with 1 base between. Germline V CDR1 and CDR2: MNHNS, SASEGT. The CDR3 is 11 residues long. CDR3 DNA sequence: TGTGCCAGCAGTGAAGGCTATGGCTACACCTTC. It is translated as CASSEGYGYTF.

CDR3 amino acids: CASSSRMYMNTEAFF. The DNA for the CDR3 is TGTGCCAGCAGCTCCAGGATGTACATGAACACTGAAGCTTTCTTT. The chain combines TRBV7-9 with TRBJ1-1; D is unclear. CDR1 is SEHNR and CDR2 is FQNEAQ in the germline V gene (reference sequence). V was pared by 4 bases and J by 0 bases, with 12 bases between. CDR3 length: 15 residues. The whole variable domain, remainder taken from reference TRBV7-9 and TRBJ1-1, is DTGVSQNPRHKITKRGQNVTFRCDPISEHNRLYWYRQTLGQGPEFLTYFQNEAQLEKSRLLSDRFSAERPKGSFSTLEIQRTEQGDSAMYLCASSSRMYMNTEAFFGQGTRLTVV.

CDR3 sequence: CASSGGVRQAGYTF. The DNA for the CDR3 is TGTGCCAGCAGTGGGGGGGTACGGCAGGCTGGCTACACCTTC. The chain combines TRBV28 with TRBJ1-2; perhaps TRBD1 as D (5 bases). The germline V gene encodes CDR1 MDHEN and CDR2 SYDVKM. The CDR3 contains 14 residues. Trimming shortened V by 5 bases and J by 7 bases, and 17 bases separated the two germline ends.

The chain links TRBV12-3 or TRBV12-4 to TRBJ2-7; 9 positions agree with TRBD1. V was clipped by 4 bases and J by 3 bases; unmatched bases: 4. The CDR3 spans 14 residues. CDR3 DNA: TGTGCCAGCAGTTCCGGGGGACAGGGCTACGAGCAGTACTTC. Translating gives CASSSGGQGYEQYF.

The genes are TRBV7-2 and TRBJ2-4, with no clear D. Per the germline V gene, CDR1 is SGHTA and CDR2 is FQGNSA. CDR3 length: 15 residues. Trimming took 2 bases from V and 3 from J, leaving 11 bases between them. Here the CDR3 reads CASSLLGIVKNIQYF. The CDR3, as DNA: TGTGCCAGCAGCTTACTAGGAATAGTCAAAAACATTCAGTACTTC.

This clonotype occurred many times. V usage is TRBV5-1 and J usage is TRBJ2-3, with 8 bases lining up with TRBD2. V gave up 0 bases and J gave up 0 bases; unmatched junction bases: 9. Germline CDR1 is SGHRS and CDR2 is YFSETQ. The CDR3 runs to 18 residues. The CDR3 nucleotides read TGCGCCAGCAGCTTGGAAGGTTCTAGCGGGCGAAGCACAGATACGCAGTATTTT. It encodes CASSLEGSSGRSTDTQYF.

There are many counts of this clonotype. The chain couples TRBV5-5 to TRBJ2-3; D uncertain. CDR1 and CDR2 (germline): SGHKS, YYEKEE (reference sequence). Trimming cost V 2 bases and J 6 bases, with 4 bases left between them. CDR3 length equals 11 residues. This chain's CDR3 is CASSFRDTQYF. The CDR3 bases are TGTGCCAGCAGCTTTCGGGATACGCAGTATTTT.

This clonotype was observed many times. The chain is built from TRBV20-1 and TRBJ2-7; D is tentatively TRBD1 or TRBD2 (5 bases each). The CDR3 length is 12 residues. V lost 6 bases to trimming and J lost 3 bases, with 12 bases between them. From germline, CDR1 is DFQATT and CDR2 SNEGSKA (reference sequence). The CDR3 sequence is CSATGTSYEQYF. The CDR3 DNA reads TGCAGTGCCACCGGGACCAGCTACGAGCAGTACTTC.

There are many counts of this clonotype. J is TRBJ2-3 and V is TRBV7-2; 7 nucleotides align to TRBD1. The V gene end was trimmed by 4 bases and the J gene end by 0 bases; junction bases not matched to a gene: 4. Germline V CDR1 and CDR2: SGHTA, FQGNSA. This CDR3 is 15 amino acids long. CDR3 protein: CASSSRQGSTDTQYF. In DNA form, the CDR3 reads TGTGCCAGCAGCTCGAGACAGGGTAGCACAGATACGCAGTATTTT.

Ten or more counts support this clonotype. The chain links TRBV5-5 to TRBJ1-3, with TRBD1 matching over 7 bases. The V gene end was trimmed by 0 bases and the J gene end by 2 bases; junction bases not matched to a gene: 2. Germline values: CDR1 SGHKS, CDR2 YYEKEE (reference sequence). The CDR3 is 15 residues long. The CDR3 sequence: CASSLAQGAGNTIYF. In DNA, the CDR3 is TGTGCCAGCAGCTTGGCGCAGGGGGCTGGAAACACCATATATTTT.